The next 22 T cell receptor beta chains were all read from a single sample in a study of cytomegalovirus exposure and HLA in healthy donors. It was with 60 Vbeta and 13 Jbeta primers that the PCR ran. Data came from immunoSEQ multiplex PCR; TCRdb stores just in-frame clones and leaves some out. The sample yields 72,000 or so clones, roughly four fifths seen once. The sequenced sample consisted of PBMCs. Source of these receptors: a woman aged 30 to 39 in good health and CMV-seropositive.

This clone is a singleton in its sample. This chain uses TRBV5-1 with TRBJ2-1, with TRBD1 identical over 8 bases. Per germline, CDR1 SGHRS and CDR2 YFSETQ. This CDR3 contains 14 residues. With 4 bases clipped from V and 8 bases from J, the junction kept 8 bases outside the gene matches. CDR3 sequence (DNA): TGCGCCAGCAGCCGGACAGGGTTTGGAGATGAGCAGTTCTTC. This gives the protein CASSRTGFGDEQFF.

The chain uses TRBV5-8 and TRBJ1-6; 8 bases agree with TRBD1. V gave up 4 bases and J gave up 7 bases; unmatched junction bases: 7. Germline values: CDR1 SGHTS, CDR2 YDEGEE. This CDR3 is built from 15 residues. Here the CDR3 DNA reads TGTGCCAGCAGCCCCCGGACAGGGCAGAATTCACCCCTCCACTTT. Protein sequence: CASSPRTGQNSPLHF.

This rearrangement joins TRBV4-3 to TRBJ2-5; D is unclear. The CDR3 totals 14 residues. Germline V gives CDR1 LGHNA, CDR2 YSLEER. Trimming stripped 2 bases from V and 2 bases from J, with 9 bases between. The DNA for the CDR3 is TGCGCCAGCAGCCAACGGTGGGCTCAAGAGACCCAGTACTTC. Protein product: CASSQRWAQETQYF.

This chain uses TRBV28 with TRBJ1-2, with D uncertain. Germline V gives CDR1 MDHEN, CDR2 SYDVKM. The CDR3 is 13 residues long. V was clipped by 5 bases and J by 3 bases, with 10 bases between them. The chain's CDR3 is CASSGGWDYGYTF. The CDR3 nucleotides are TGTGCCAGCAGTGGAGGGTGGGACTATGGCTACACCTTC.

The chain uses TRBV28 and TRBJ1-4, with 11 bases that match TRBD1. Trimming cost V 3 bases and J 7 bases; bases outside gene matches: 4. CDR3 length equals 15 residues. The germline V gene encodes CDR1 MDHEN and CDR2 SYDVKM. CDR3 bases: TGTGCCAGCAGTTTCGCCGGGACAGGGGGTGAAAAACTGTTTTTT. Amino acid sequence: CASSFAGTGGEKLFF.

The chain uses TRBV7-2 and TRBJ2-2, with 7 bases identical to TRBD2. This CDR3 spans 15 amino acids. Germline-derived CDR1 and CDR2 are SGHTA and FQGNSA. V lost 5 bases and J lost 2; bases outside the gene matches: 5. CDR3 sequence (DNA): TGTGCCAGCAGCCCCCGGACTAGTAACACCGGGGAGCTGTTTTTT. Protein product: CASSPRTSNTGELFF.

This chain joins TRBV19 and TRBJ2-1, with 13 bases fitting TRBD2. V shed 5 bases, J shed 8 bases, and the junction held 9 bases outside the gene matches. In germline, CDR1 is LNHDA, CDR2 SQIVND (reference sequence). This CDR3 has 16 residues. In nucleotides, the CDR3 is TGTGCCAGTAGTGAGGGACTAGCGGGGATAAGACATGAGCAGTTCTTC. Its protein product is CASSEGLAGIRHEQFF.

This clone was recorded only once. This chain joins TRBV28 and TRBJ1-2; D is perhaps TRBD1 (5 bases). The CDR3 totals 15 residues. Per germline, CDR1 MDHEN and CDR2 SYDVKM. V lost 8 bases, J lost 4 bases, and 20 bases lay in between. The CDR3 loop is CASSIDSQWVYGYTF. Here the CDR3 DNA reads TGTGCCAGCTCAATCGACAGTCAGTGGGTCTATGGCTACACCTTC.

The chain joins TRBV7-8 to TRBJ2-7; possibly TRBD1 for D (6 bases). The CDR3 covers 17 residues. Between the trimmed V and J ends, which lost 2 bases and 1 base, there was a span of 18 bases. The germline V gene has CDR1 SGHVS and CDR2 FQNEAQ. The CDR3 nucleotides are TGTGCCAGCAGCTTAACTTGGGACATCTCAGGGTCCTACGAGCAGTACTTC. Amino acids: CASSLTWDISGSYEQYF.

The genes are TRBV7-3 and TRBJ2-1; 10 bases align to TRBD2. The CDR3 contains 15 residues. CDR1 and CDR2 from the germline V gene are SGHTA and FQGTGA. The V segment lost 5 bases and the J segment 3 bases; nucleotides outside the gene matches: 4. CDR3: CASSPSGSDYNEQFF. Written as DNA, the CDR3 is TGTGCCAGCAGCCCTAGCGGGAGCGACTACAATGAGCAGTTCTTC. Filled out from reference TRBV7-3 and TRBJ2-1, the complete variable domain reads GAGVSQTPSNKVTEKGKYVELRCDPISGHTALYWYRQSLGQGPEFLIYFQGTGAADDSGLPNDRFFAVRPEGSVSTLKIQRTERGDSAVYLCASSPSGSDYNEQFFGPGTRLTVL.

V usage is TRBV28 and J usage is TRBJ1-2; D is possibly TRBD1 (5 bases). The CDR3 consists of 14 residues. The germline V gene encodes CDR1 MDHEN and CDR2 SYDVKM. The ends were cut back, 7 bases at V and 3 bases at J, with 15 bases in the middle. CDR3 in amino acids: CASTGRRGDYGYTF. CDR3 nucleotide sequence: TGTGCCAGCACCGGACGGAGGGGAGACTATGGCTACACCTTC.

The chain employs TRBV4-2 and TRBJ2-1; 7 bases are shared with TRBD2. There are 18 residues in the CDR3. CDR1 and CDR2 (germline): LGHNA, YNFKEQ. With 0 bases clipped from V and 2 bases from J, the junction kept 10 bases outside the gene matches. The CDR3 DNA reads TGTGCCAGCAGCCAAGATCGCGCGGGAGCTAGGACCTACAATGAGCAGTTCTTC. As protein: CASSQDRAGARTYNEQFF.

The chain joins TRBV2 to TRBJ2-7, with 9 bases that match TRBD1. Germline V gene lookup returns CDR1 SNHLY and CDR2 FYNNEI. Germline trimming cut 6 bases from V and 9 bases from J; bases unmatched to any gene: 12. The CDR3 consists of 14 residues. CDR3 sequence (DNA): TGTGCCAGCAGCGCCGGGACAGGGTACTATGGGCAGTACTTC. It yields the protein CASSAGTGYYGQYF. Combining the CDR3 with reference TRBV2 and TRBJ2-7 gives the whole variable domain EPEVTQTPSHQVTQMGQEVILRCVPISNHLYFYWYRQILGQKVEFLVSFYNNEISEKSEIFDDQFSVERPDGSNFTLKIRSTKLEDSAMYFCASSAGTGYYGQYFGPGTRLTVT.

This clone was seen once. The V gene is TRBV5-6, the J gene TRBJ2-1; weak D call: TRBD2 (6 bases). Germline V CDR1 and CDR2: SGHDT, YYEEEE. With 4 bases removed from V and 3 bases from J, the gap between germline ends came to 17 bases. The CDR3 is made up of 16 amino acids. CDR3: CASSGESRDFYNEQFF. The CDR3 DNA reads as TGTGCCAGCAGCGGAGAATCTCGGGACTTCTACAATGAGCAGTTCTTC. Full variable domain (remainder filled in from reference TRBV5-6 and TRBJ2-1): DAGVTQSPTHLIKTRGQQVTLRCSPKSGHDTVSWYQQALGQGPQFIFQYYEEEERQRGNFPDRFSGHQFPNYSSELNVNALLLGDSALYLCASSGESRDFYNEQFFGPGTRLTVL.

This clone showed up just once. DNA of the CDR3: TGTGCCAGCTCACCACCCCCGGGAGACTATGGCTACACCTTC. Its protein is CASSPPPGDYGYTF. The chain employs TRBV18 and TRBJ1-2; D not resolved. There are 14 residues in the CDR3. V shed 0 bases and J shed 3 bases, with 8 bases lying between them. Per the germline V gene, CDR1 is KGHSH and CDR2 is LQKENI.

V is TRBV9 and J is TRBJ2-5, with 9 bases aligning to TRBD1. V was clipped by 4 bases and J by 3 bases; unmatched bases: 10. In germline, CDR1 is SGDLS, CDR2 YYNGEE. The CDR3 covers 16 residues. The CDR3 spells CASSPGPGQGKETQYF. The CDR3 DNA reads as TGTGCCAGCAGCCCCGGACCGGGACAGGGAAAAGAGACCCAGTACTTC. The full variable domain, in which reference TRBV9 and TRBJ2-5 provide the parts outside the CDR3, is DSGVTQTPKHLITATGQRVTLRCSPRSGDLSVYWYQQSLDQGLQFLIQYYNGEERAKGNILERFSAQQFPDLHSELNLSSLELGDSALYFCASSPGPGQGKETQYFGPGTRLLVL.

For the CDR3, the DNA is TGTGCCAGCCGGGGGTTACAAGAGACCCAGTACTTC. Its translation is CASRGLQETQYF. The rearrangement uses TRBV13 and TRBJ2-5, with a possible D match to TRBD2 (6 bases). Germline assignment: CDR1 PRHDT and CDR2 FYEKMQ (reference sequence). Trimming shortened V by 8 bases and J by 2 bases, and 9 bases separated the two germline ends. This CDR3 is built from 12 residues. The full variable domain, with the rest looked up from reference TRBV13 and TRBJ2-5, is AAGVIQSPRHLIKEKRETATLKCYPIPRHDTVYWYQQGPGQDPQFLISFYEKMQSDKGSIPDRFSAQQFSDYHSELNMSSLELGDSALYFCASRGLQETQYFGPGTRLLVL.

This clone appeared many times. The chain has TRBV5-1 and TRBJ2-2, with TRBD2 identical over 7 bases. Trimming took 3 bases from V and 3 from J; bases not matched to a gene: 5. Germline CDR1 and CDR2: SGHRS and YFSETQ. CDR3 length equals 15 residues. The CDR3 DNA reads TGCGCCAGCAGCTACCGGGACTATCACACCGGGGAGCTGTTTTTT. It translates to CASSYRDYHTGELFF.

The CDR3 DNA sequence: TGTGCCAGCACCATAGGGGGGGGAGCTTTCTTT. Amino acid sequence: CASTIGGGAFF. The V call is TRBV28, the J call TRBJ1-1, with D maybe TRBD1 (6 bases). This CDR3 has 11 amino acids. V was pared by 7 bases and J by 10 bases, with 13 bases between. In germline, CDR1 is MDHEN, CDR2 SYDVKM.

The rearrangement links TRBV4-1 to TRBJ2-1; 7 bases are shared with TRBD2. Looked up from germline, CDR1 is MGHRA and CDR2 is YSYEKL. J lost 1 base, V lost 0 bases, and 3 bases had no gene match. The CDR3 consists of 16 residues. The CDR3 here is CASSQEWGGSYNEQFF. CDR3 DNA: TGCGCCAGCAGCCAAGAATGGGGAGGGTCCTACAATGAGCAGTTCTTC.

This clone was counted only a few times. The chain employs TRBV4-1 and TRBJ2-3, with 7 bases aligning to TRBD2. Germline CDR1 and CDR2: MGHRA and YSYEKL. This CDR3 is built from 16 residues. V lost 1 base and J lost 0; bases outside the gene matches: 4. CDR3 in amino acids: CASSQASGASTDTQYF. The CDR3 DNA reads as TGCGCCAGCAGCCAAGCTAGCGGAGCCAGCACAGATACGCAGTATTTT.

This clone was found once. The rearrangement joins TRBV6-5 to TRBJ2-5; D gene uncertain. Trimming pared 8 bases from V and 6 bases from J, leaving 7 bases between. The CDR3 is made up of 10 amino acids. Looked up from germline, CDR1 is MNHEY and CDR2 is SVGAGI. CDR3 bases: TGTGCCAGCGGCCAGAAGACCCAGTACTTC. As protein: CASGQKTQYF.